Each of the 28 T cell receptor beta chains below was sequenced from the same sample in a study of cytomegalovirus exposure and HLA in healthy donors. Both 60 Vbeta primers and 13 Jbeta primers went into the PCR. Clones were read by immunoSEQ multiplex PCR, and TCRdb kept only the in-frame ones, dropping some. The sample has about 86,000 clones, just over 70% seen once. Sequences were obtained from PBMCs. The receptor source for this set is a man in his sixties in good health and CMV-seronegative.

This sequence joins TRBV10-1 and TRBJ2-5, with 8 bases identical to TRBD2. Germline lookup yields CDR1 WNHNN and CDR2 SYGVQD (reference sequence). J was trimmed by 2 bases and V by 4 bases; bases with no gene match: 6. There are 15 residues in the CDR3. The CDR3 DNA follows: TGCGCCAGCAGTGGTGAGCGGGAGATGCAAGAGACCCAGTACTTC. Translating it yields CASSGEREMQETQYF.

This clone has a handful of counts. In DNA, the CDR3 is TGTGCCAGCAGTGAAGGGACAGCCGATGAAAAACTGTTTTTT. It specifies CASSEGTADEKLFF. J is TRBJ1-4 and V is TRBV6-1, with a weak D call TRBD1 (6 bases). The germline V and J ends were trimmed by 1 base and 6 bases, with 9 bases remaining between them. This CDR3 spans 14 amino acids. CDR1 MNHNS and CDR2 SASEGT come from the germline V gene.

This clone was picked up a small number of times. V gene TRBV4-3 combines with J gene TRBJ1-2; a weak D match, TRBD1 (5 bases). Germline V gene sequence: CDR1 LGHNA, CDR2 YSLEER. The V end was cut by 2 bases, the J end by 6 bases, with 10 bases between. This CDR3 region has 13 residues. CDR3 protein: CASSQPGGDGYTF. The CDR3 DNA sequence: TGCGCCAGCAGCCAACCCGGGGGAGATGGCTACACCTTC.

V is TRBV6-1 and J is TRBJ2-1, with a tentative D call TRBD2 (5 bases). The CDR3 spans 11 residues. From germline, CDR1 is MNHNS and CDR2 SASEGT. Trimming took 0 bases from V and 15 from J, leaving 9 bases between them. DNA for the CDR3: TGTGCCAGCAGTGAAGCTGCTAGCTCGTTCTTC. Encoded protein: CASSEAASSFF.

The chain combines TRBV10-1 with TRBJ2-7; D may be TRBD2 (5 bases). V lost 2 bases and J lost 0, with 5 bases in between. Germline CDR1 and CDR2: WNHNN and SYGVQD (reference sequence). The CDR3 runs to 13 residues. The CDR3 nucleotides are TGCGCCAGCAGTGAGGGGAGCTCCTACGAGCAGTACTTC. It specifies CASSEGSSYEQYF.

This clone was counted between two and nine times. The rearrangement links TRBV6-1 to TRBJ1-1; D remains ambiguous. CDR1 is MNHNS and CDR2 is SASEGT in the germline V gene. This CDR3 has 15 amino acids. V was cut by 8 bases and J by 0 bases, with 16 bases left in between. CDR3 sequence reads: CASGPGRVMNTEAFF. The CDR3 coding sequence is TGTGCCAGCGGCCCCGGGCGGGTGATGAACACTGAAGCTTTCTTT.

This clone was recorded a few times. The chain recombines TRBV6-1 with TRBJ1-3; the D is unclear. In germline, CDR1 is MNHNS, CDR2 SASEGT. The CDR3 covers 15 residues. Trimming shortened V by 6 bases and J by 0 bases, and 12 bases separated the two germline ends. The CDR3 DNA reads TGTGCCAGCAGCCGAGAGTTTATCTCTGGAAACACCATATATTTT. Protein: CASSREFISGNTIYF.

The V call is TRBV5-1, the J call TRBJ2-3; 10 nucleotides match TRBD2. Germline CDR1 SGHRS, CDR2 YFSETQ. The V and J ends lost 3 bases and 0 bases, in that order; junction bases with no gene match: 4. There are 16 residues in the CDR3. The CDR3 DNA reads TGCGCCAGCAGCTCTACTAGCGGGGCGAGCACAGATACGCAGTATTTT. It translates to CASSSTSGASTDTQYF.

The CDR3 region is CASSLGEGRNIQYF. CDR3 in DNA: TGTGCCAGCAGTCTCGGGGAGGGGAGAAACATTCAGTACTTC. The chain employs TRBV6-5 and TRBJ2-4; the match to TRBD2 covers 7 bases. In germline, CDR1 is MNHEY, CDR2 SVGAGI. The CDR3 runs to 14 residues. Trimming at V came to 5 bases and at J to 6 bases, leaving 7 bases not matched to a gene.

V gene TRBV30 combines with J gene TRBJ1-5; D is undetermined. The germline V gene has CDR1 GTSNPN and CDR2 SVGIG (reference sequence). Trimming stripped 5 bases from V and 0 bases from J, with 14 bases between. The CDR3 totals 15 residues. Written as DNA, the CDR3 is TGTGCCTGGCCGGGATCCGGGGTTAGCAATCAGCCCCAGCATTTT. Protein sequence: CAWPGSGVSNQPQHF.

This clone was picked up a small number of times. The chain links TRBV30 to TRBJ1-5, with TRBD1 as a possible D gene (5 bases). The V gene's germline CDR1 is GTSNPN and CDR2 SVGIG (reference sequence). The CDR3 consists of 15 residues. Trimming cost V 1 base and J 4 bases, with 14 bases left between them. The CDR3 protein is CAWSAGVTLNQPQHF. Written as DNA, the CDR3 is TGTGCCTGGAGTGCGGGGGTCACCTTAAATCAGCCCCAGCATTTT.

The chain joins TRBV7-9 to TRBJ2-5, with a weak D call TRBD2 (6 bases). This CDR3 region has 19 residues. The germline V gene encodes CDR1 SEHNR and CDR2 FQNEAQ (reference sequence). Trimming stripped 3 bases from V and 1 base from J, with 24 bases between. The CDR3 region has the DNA TGTGCCAGCAGCTTTGGCCGTTTAGGGACGGGGGATTTCCAAGAGACCCAGTACTTC. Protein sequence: CASSFGRLGTGDFQETQYF.

This CDR3 reads CATSRGDLKPQHF. CDR3 DNA: TGTGCCACCAGCAGAGGCGATTTGAAGCCCCAGCATTTT. The chain links TRBV15 to TRBJ1-5; D unresolved. This CDR3 region has 13 residues. CDR1 is LNHNV, CDR2 YYDKDF, per germline (reference sequence). Trimming took off 1 base at V and 8 bases at J, with 9 bases between the two ends. Full variable domain (remainder filled in from reference TRBV15 and TRBJ1-5): DAMVIQNPRYQVTQFGKPVTLSCSQTLNHNVMYWYQQKSSQAPKLLFHYYDKDFNNEADTPDNFQSRRPNTSFCFLDIRSPGLGDTAMYLCATSRGDLKPQHFGDGTRLSIL.

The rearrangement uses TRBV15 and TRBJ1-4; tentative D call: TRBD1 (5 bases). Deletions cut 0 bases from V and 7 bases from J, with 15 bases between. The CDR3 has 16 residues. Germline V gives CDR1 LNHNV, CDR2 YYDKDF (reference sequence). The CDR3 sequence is CATSRDKTVEGEKLFF. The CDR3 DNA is TGTGCCACCAGCAGAGACAAGACAGTAGAAGGTGAAAAACTGTTTTTT.

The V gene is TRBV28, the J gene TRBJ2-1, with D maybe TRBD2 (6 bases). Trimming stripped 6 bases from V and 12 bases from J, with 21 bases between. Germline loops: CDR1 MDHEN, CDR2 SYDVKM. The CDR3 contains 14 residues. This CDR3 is CASSRGRDEGGQFF. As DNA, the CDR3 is TGTGCCAGCAGCCGCGGGCGGGATGAAGGCGGGCAGTTCTTC.

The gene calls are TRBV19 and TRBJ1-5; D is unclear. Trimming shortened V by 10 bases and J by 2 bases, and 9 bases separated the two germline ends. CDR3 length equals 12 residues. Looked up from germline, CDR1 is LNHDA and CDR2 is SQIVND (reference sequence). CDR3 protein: CATNFGNQPQHF. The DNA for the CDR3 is TGTGCCACCAATTTTGGCAATCAGCCCCAGCATTTT. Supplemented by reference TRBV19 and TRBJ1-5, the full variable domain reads DGGITQSPKYLFRKEGQNVTLSCEQNLNHDAMYWYRQDPGQGLRLIYYSQIVNDFQKGDIAEGYSVSREKKESFPLTVTSAQKNPTAFYLCATNFGNQPQHFGDGTRLSIL.

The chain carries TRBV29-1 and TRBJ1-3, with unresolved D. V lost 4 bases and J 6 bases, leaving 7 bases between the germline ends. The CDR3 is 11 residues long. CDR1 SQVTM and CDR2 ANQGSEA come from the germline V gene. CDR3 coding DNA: TGCAGCGTTGTCCTTTTAAACACCATATATTTT. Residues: CSVVLLNTIYF. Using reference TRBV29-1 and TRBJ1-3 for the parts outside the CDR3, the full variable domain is SAVISQKPSRDICQRGTSLTIQCQVDSQVTMMFWYRQQPGQSLTLIATANQGSEATYESGFVIDKFPISRPNLTFSTLTVSNMSPEDSSIYLCSVVLLNTIYFGEGSWLTVV.

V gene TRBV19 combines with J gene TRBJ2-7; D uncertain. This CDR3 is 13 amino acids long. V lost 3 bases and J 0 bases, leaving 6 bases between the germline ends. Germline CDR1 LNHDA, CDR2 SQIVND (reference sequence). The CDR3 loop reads CASSMFSSYEQYF. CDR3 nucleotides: TGTGCCAGTAGTATGTTCAGCTCCTACGAGCAGTACTTC.

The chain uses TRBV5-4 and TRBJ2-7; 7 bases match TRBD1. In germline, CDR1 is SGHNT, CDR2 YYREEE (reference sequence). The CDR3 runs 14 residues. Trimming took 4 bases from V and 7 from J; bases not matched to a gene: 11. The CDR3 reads CASSVGGWGWEQYF. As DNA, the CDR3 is TGTGCCAGCAGCGTAGGGGGCTGGGGCTGGGAGCAGTACTTC.

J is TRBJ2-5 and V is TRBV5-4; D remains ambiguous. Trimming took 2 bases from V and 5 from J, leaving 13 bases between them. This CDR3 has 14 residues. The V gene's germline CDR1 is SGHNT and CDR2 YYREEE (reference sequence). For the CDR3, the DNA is TGTGCCAGCAGCTTTTTTGCAGGCGCGGAGACCCAGTACTTC. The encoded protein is CASSFFAGAETQYF.

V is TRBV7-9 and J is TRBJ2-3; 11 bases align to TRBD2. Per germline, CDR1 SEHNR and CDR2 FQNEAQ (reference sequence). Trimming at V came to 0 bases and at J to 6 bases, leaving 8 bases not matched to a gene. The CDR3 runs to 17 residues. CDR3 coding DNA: TGTGCCAGCAGCTTAGCTCAAACTAGCGGGGGTCCGGATACGCAGTATTTT. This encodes CASSLAQTSGGPDTQYF.

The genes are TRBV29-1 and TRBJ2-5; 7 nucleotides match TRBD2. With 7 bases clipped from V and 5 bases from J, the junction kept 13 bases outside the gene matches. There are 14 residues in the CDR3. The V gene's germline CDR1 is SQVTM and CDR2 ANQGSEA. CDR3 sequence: CSGAGGWATETQYF. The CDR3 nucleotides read TGCAGCGGCGCCGGGGGGTGGGCCACCGAGACCCAGTACTTC.

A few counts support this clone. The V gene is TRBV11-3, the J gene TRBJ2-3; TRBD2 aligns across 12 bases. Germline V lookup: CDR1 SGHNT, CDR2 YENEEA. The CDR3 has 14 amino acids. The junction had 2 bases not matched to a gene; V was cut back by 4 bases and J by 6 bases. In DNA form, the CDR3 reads TGTGCCAGCAGCTCGGGGACTAGCGGGGATACGCAGTATTTT. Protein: CASSSGTSGDTQYF.

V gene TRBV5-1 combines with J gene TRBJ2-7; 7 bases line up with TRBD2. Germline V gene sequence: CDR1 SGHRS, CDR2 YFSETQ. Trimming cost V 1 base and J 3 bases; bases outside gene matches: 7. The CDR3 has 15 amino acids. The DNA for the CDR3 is TGCGCCAGCAGCTTGCGGGAGGTGGGAATCTACGAGCAGTACTTC. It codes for CASSLREVGIYEQYF. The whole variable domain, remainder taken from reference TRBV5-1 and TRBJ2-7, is KAGVTQTPRYLIKTRGQQVTLSCSPISGHRSVSWYQQTPGQGLQFLFEYFSETQRNKGNFPGRFSGRQFSNSRSEMNVSTLELGDSALYLCASSLREVGIYEQYFGPGTRLTVT.

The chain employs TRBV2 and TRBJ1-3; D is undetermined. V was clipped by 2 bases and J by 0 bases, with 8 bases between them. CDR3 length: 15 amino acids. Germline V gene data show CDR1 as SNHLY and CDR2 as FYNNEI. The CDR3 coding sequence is TGTGCCAGCAGTGAACGGGGTTTCTCTGGAAACACCATATATTTT. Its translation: CASSERGFSGNTIYF. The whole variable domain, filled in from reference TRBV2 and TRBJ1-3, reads EPEVTQTPSHQVTQMGQEVILRCVPISNHLYFYWYRQILGQKVEFLVSFYNNEISEKSEIFDDQFSVERPDGSNFTLKIRSTKLEDSAMYFCASSERGFSGNTIYFGEGSWLTVV.

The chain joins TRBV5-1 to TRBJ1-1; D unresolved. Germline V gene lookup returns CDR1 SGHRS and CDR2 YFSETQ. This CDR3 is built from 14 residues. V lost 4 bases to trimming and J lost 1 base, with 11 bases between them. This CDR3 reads CASSKSGGNTEAFF. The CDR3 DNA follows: TGCGCCAGCAGCAAATCCGGTGGGAACACTGAAGCTTTCTTT.

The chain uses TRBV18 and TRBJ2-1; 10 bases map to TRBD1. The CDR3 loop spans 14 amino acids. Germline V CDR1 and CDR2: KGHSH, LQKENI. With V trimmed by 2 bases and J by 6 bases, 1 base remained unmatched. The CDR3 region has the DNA TGTGCCAGCTCACCAAGGACAGGGGGCAATGAGCAGTTCTTC. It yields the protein CASSPRTGGNEQFF.

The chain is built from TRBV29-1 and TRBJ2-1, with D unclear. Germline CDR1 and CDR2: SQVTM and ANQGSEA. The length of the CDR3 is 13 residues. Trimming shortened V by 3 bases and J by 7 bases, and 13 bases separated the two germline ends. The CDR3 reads CSVDSAVTNEQFF. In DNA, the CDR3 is TGCAGCGTTGACTCCGCGGTCACTAATGAGCAGTTCTTC.